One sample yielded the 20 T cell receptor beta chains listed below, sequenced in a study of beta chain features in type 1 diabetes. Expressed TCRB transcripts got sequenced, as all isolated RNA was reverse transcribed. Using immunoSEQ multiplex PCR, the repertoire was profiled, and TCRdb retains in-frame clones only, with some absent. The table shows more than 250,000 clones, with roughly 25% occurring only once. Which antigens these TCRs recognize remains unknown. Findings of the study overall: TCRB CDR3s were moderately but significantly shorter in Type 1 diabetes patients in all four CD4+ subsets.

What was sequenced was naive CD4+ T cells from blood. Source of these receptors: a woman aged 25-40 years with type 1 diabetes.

The CDR3 DNA follows: TGTGCCAGCAGTACCCGGACAGGGCTGTACGACGAGCAGTACTTC. As protein: CASSTRTGLYDEQYF. The chain couples TRBV28 to TRBJ2-7; 8 nucleotides match TRBD1. The CDR3 has 15 residues. Trimming at V came to 5 bases and at J to 5 bases, leaving 11 bases not matched to a gene. Germline CDR1 is MDHEN and CDR2 is SYDVKM.

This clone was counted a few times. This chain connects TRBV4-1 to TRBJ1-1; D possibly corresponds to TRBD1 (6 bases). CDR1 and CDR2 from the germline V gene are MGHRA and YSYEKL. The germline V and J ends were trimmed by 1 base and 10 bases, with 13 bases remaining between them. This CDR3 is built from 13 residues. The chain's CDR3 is CASSQATGLRAFF. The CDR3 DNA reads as TGCGCCAGCAGCCAAGCTACAGGGTTGCGAGCTTTCTTT.

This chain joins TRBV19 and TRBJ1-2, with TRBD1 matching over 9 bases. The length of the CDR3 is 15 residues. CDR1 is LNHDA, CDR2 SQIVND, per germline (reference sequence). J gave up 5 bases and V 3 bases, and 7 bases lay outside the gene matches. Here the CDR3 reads CASSISPGQGYGYTF. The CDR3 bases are TGTGCCAGTAGTATTTCCCCGGGACAGGGTTATGGCTACACCTTC.

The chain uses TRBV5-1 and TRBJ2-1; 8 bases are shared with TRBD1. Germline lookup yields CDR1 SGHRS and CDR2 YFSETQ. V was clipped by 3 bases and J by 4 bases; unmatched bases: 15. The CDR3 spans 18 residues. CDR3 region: CASSSPRGRPPTYNEQFF. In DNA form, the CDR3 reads TGCGCCAGCAGCTCCCCCAGGGGGCGCCCCCCGACTTACAATGAGCAGTTCTTC.

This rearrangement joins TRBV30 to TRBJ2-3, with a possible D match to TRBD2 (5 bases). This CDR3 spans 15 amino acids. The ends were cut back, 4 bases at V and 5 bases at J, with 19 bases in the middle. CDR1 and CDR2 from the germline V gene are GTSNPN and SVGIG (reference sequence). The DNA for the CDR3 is TGTGCCTGGAACGTGGCGGGCCGAAGGGAAGATACGCAGTATTTT. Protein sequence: CAWNVAGRREDTQYF.

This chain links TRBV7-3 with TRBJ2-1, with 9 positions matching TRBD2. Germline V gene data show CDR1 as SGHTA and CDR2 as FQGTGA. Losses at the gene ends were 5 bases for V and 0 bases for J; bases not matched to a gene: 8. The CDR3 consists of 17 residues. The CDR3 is CASSPLAGLSSYNEQFF. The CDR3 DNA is TGTGCCAGCAGCCCACTAGCGGGCCTAAGCTCCTACAATGAGCAGTTCTTC.

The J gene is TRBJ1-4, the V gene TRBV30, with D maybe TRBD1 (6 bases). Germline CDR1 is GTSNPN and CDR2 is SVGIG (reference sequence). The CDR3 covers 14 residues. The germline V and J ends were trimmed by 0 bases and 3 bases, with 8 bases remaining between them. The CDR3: CAWSVGGANEKLFF. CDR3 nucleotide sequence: TGTGCCTGGAGTGTAGGGGGAGCTAATGAAAAACTGTTTTTT.

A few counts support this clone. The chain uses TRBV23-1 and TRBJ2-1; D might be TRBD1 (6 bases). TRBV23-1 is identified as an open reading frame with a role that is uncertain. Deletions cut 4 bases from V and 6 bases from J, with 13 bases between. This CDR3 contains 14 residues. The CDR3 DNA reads TGCGCCAGCAGTCGGACAGTAATATTCAATGAGCAGTTCTTC. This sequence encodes CASSRTVIFNEQFF.

CDR3 sequence: CASGDRVEQYF. DNA for the CDR3: TGTGCCAGCGGCGACAGGGTCGAGCAGTACTTC. This chain links TRBV27 with TRBJ2-7, with 7 bases identical to TRBD1. J was trimmed by 6 bases and V by 8 bases; bases with no gene match: 4. The CDR3 consists of 11 residues. Germline V gene lookup returns CDR1 MNHEY and CDR2 SMNVEV (reference sequence).

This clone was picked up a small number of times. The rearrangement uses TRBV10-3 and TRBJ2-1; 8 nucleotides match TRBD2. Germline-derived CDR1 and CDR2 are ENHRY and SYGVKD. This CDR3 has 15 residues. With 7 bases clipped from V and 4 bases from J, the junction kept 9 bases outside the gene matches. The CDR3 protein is CAITRSGGDYNEQFF. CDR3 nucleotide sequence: TGTGCCATCACGCGGTCGGGAGGGGATTACAATGAGCAGTTCTTC.

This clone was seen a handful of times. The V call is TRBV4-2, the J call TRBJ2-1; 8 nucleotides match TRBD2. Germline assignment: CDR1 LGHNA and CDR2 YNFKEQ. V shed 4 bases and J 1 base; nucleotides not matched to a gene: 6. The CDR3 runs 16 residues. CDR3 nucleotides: TGTGCCAGCAGCCCTGGCCGACTAGCGTCCTACAATGAGCAGTTCTTC. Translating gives CASSPGRLASYNEQFF.

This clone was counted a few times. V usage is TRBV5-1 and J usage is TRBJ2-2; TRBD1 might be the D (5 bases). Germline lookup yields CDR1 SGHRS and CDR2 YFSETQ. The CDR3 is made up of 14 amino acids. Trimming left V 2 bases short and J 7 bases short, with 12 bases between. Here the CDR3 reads CASSLSGADGELFF. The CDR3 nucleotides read TGCGCCAGCAGCTTATCTGGGGCGGACGGGGAGCTGTTTTTT.

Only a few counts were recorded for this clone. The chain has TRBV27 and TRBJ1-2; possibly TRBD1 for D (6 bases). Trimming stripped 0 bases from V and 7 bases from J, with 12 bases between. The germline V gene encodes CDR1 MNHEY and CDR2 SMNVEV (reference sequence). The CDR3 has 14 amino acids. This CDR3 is CASSLSAGVGGYTF. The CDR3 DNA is TGTGCCAGCAGTTTATCAGCAGGGGTAGGTGGCTACACCTTC.

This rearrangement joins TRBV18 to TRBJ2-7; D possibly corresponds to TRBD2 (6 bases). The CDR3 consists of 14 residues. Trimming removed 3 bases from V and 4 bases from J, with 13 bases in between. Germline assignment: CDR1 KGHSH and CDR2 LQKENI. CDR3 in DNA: TGTGCCAGCTCACCGGGACGGGGGACGTACGAGCAGTACTTC. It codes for CASSPGRGTYEQYF.

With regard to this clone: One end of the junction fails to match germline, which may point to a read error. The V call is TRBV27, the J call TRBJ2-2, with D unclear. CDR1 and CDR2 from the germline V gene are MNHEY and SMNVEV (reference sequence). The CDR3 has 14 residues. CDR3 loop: CASSPPEFTRELFF. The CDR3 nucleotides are TGTGCCAGCAGTCCCCCCGAGTTCACCCGGGAGCTGTTTTTT.

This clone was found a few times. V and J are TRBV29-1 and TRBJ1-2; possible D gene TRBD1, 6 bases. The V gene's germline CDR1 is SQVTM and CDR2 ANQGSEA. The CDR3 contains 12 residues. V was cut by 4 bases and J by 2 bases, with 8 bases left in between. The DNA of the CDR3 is TGCAGCGTTGCGGGGGGCAACTATGGCTACACCTTC. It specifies CSVAGGNYGYTF.

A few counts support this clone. This CDR3 reads CAWSVQGDTQYF. The CDR3 nucleotides are TGTGCCTGGAGTGTACAGGGAGATACGCAGTATTTT. The chain links TRBV30 to TRBJ2-3, with TRBD1 as a possible D gene (6 bases). V lost 0 bases to trimming and J lost 5 bases, with 6 bases between them. The CDR3 totals 12 residues. Germline values: CDR1 GTSNPN, CDR2 SVGIG (reference sequence).

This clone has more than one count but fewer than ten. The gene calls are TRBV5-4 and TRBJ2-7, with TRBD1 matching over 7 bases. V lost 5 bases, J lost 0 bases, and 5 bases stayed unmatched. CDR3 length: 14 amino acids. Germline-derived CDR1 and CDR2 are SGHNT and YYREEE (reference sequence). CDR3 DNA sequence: TGTGCCAGCAGTTCCGGGACAGACTCCTACGAGCAGTACTTC. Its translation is CASSSGTDSYEQYF.

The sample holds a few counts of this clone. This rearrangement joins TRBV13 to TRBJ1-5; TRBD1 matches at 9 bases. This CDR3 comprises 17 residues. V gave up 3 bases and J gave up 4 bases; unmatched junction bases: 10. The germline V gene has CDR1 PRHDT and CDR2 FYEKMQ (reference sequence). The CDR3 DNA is TGTGCCAGCAGCTTGGGACAGGGACAAGGTTGGAATCAGCCCCAGCATTTT. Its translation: CASSLGQGQGWNQPQHF.

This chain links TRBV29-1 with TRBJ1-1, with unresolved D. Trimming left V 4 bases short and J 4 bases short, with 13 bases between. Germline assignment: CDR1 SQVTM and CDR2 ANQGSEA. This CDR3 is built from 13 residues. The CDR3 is CSVAGGVGTEAFF. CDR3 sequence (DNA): TGCAGCGTTGCGGGCGGGGTGGGCACTGAAGCTTTCTTT.